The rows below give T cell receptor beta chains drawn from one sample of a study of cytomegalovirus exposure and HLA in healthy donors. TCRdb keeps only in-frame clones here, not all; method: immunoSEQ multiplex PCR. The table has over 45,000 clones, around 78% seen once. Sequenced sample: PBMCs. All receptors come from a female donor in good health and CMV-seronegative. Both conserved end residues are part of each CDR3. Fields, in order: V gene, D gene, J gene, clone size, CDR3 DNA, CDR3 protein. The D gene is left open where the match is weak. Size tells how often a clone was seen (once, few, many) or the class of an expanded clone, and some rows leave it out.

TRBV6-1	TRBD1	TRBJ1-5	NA	TGTGCCAGCGACAGGGACTTGGGACAGCCCCAGCATTTT	CASDRDLGQPQHF
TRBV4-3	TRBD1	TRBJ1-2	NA	TGCGCCAGCAGCCCGACCTTACTGCTTTCACAGGGGGTGAGCTATGGCTACACCTTC	CASSPTLLLSQGVSYGYTF
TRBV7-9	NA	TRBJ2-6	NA	TGTTCCAGCAGCTTTAGTAACTCTGGGGCCAACGTCCTGACTTTC	CSSSFSNSGANVLTF
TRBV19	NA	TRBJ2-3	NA	TGTGCCAGTAGTACCGACAGAAATACGCAGTATTTT	CASSTDRNTQYF
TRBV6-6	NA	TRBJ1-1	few	TGTGCCAGCAGAAAACAGGGTCTGAACACTGAAGCTTTCTTT	CASRKQGLNTEAFF
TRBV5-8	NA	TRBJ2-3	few	TGTGCCAGCAGTTTGGGGGGGCGCGCGCAGTATTTT	CASSLGGRAQYF
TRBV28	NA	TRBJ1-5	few	TGTGCCAGCAGTTTGGGGGGGGGAAGCCAGCCCCAGCATTTT	CASSLGGGSQPQHF
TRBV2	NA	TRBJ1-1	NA	TGTGCCACCGCTAGACCGGGTTCTGAAGCTTTCTTT	CATARPGSEAFF
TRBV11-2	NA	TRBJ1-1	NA	TGTGCCAGCAGCTTCGGGCGAGGGTTGAACACTGAAGCTTTCTTT	CASSFGRGLNTEAFF
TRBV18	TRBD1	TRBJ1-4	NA	TGTGCCAGCTCACCAGGACAGGGCGGTGAAAAACTGTTTTTT	CASSPGQGGEKLFF
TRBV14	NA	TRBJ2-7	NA	TGTGCCAGCAGCCAAACAGGAGCCTACGAGCAGTACTTC	CASSQTGAYEQYF
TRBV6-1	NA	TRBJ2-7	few	TGTGCCAGCCGGATGGGCAGGGTGGCTGGCGAGCAGTACTTC	CASRMGRVAGEQYF
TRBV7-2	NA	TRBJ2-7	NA	TGTGCCAGCACCGAGGGACGATCCGGGGGAGAGCAGTACTTC	CASTEGRSGGEQYF
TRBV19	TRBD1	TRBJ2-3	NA	TGTGCCAGTAGTAAGGGACAGGCGCAGTATTTT	CASSKGQAQYF
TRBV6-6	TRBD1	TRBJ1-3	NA	TGTGCCAGCAGTTACGAGATGGGACAGGGGGTAAACACCATATATTTT	CASSYEMGQGVNTIYF
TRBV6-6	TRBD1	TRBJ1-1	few	TGTGCCAGCAACAGACAGGGGATGAACACTGAAGCTTTCTTT	CASNRQGMNTEAFF
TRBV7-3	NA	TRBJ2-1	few	TGTGCCAGCAGTTCTCCAGGGGAAGCCTATGAGCAGTTCTTC	CASSSPGEAYEQFF
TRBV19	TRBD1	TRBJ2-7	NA	TGTGCCAGTAGTTACGACAGGGGGCTTCCCTACGAGCAGTACTTC	CASSYDRGLPYEQYF
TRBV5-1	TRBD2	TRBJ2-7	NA	TGCGCCAGCAGCTGGACCGGGACTAGCGATTACTACGAGCAGTACTTC	CASSWTGTSDYYEQYF